The clone carrying this T cell receptor beta chain was recorded only once. Clones were read by immunoSEQ multiplex PCR, and TCRdb kept only the in-frame ones, dropping some. The sample holds around 300,000 clones, approximately 85% seen once. This specimen comes from a study of blood T cell repertoires in COVID-19. V was pared by 3 bases and J by 4 bases, with 19 bases between. Germline lookup yields CDR1 SGHRS and CDR2 YFSETQ. The CDR3 runs to 16 residues. V is TRBV5-1 and J is TRBJ1-1; D is unresolved. Material: peripheral blood. The sequence derives from a woman in her 70s with acute or convalescent COVID-19. CDR3 in amino acids: CASSSRASAGFTEAFF. The CDR3 DNA reads as TGCGCCAGCAGCTCCCGGGCCTCTGCGGGTTTCACTGAAGCTTTCTTT.